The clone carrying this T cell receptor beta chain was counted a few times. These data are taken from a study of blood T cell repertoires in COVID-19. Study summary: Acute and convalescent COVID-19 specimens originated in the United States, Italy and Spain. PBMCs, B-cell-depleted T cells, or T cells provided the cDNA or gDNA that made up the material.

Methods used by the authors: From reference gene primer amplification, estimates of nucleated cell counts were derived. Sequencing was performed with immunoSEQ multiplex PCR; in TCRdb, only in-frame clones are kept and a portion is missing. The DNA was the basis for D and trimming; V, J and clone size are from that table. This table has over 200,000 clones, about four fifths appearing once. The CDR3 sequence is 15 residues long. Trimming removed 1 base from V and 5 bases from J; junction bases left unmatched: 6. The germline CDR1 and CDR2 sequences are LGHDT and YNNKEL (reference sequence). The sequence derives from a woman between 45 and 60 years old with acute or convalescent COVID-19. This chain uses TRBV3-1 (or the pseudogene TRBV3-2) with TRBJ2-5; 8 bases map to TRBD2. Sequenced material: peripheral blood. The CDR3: CASSQATGGPETQYF. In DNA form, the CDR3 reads TGTGCCAGCAGCCAAGCAACGGGAGGGCCCGAGACCCAGTACTTC.